The 29 T cell receptor beta chains below all came from one sample that was sequenced in a study of T cells in localized non-small cell lung cancer. TCRdb keeps only in-frame clones here, not all; method: immunoSEQ multiplex PCR. The sample records approximately 30,000 clones, about nine tenths being singletons. This sample comprised peripheral blood mononuclear cells, obtained before any cancer treatment. The receptors were sampled from a man aged 35 to 69 with stage III lung adenocarcinoma.

The count of this clone is one. The V gene is TRBV28, the J gene TRBJ1-5; D is undetermined. The V gene's germline CDR1 is MDHEN and CDR2 SYDVKM. With 0 bases removed from V and 0 bases from J, the gap between germline ends came to 3 bases. The CDR3 is 14 residues long. The CDR3 bases are TGTGCCAGCAGTTTATGGGGTAGCAATCAGCCCCAGCATTTT. Its protein product is CASSLWGSNQPQHF.

This clone came up once. The genes are TRBV27 and TRBJ2-7; possible D gene TRBD2, 6 bases. Between the trimmed V and J ends, which lost 5 bases and 0 bases, there was a span of 11 bases. CDR3 length equals 14 residues. The germline CDR1 and CDR2 sequences are MNHEY and SMNVEV (reference sequence). The CDR3 sequence is CASSPGGSSYEQYF. In DNA form, the CDR3 reads TGTGCCAGCAGTCCCGGGGGAAGCTCCTACGAGCAGTACTTC.

This clone showed up just a few times. The chain carries TRBV19 and TRBJ1-2; unclear D gene. Germline CDR1 is LNHDA and CDR2 is SQIVND (reference sequence). CDR3 length: 13 amino acids. V dropped 3 bases and J dropped 0 bases, with 5 bases sitting between them. In DNA, the CDR3 is TGTGCCAGTAGTATGACCACTAACTATGGCTACACCTTC. It codes for CASSMTTNYGYTF.

A word on this clone: Because the CDR3's place on the DNA is in doubt, the DNA is left out and the CDR3 is given as listed by TCRdb. The chain combines TRBV20-1 with TRBJ1-1. From its first to its last residue, the CDR3 has 11 amino acids. In germline, CDR1 is DFQATT, CDR2 SNEGSKA (reference sequence). CDR3 in amino acids: CSASFGFGTFF.

The sample holds one count of this clone. CDR3 region: CASSPRAAIDTQYF. CDR3 sequence (DNA): TGTGCCAGCAGCCCCCGAGCGGCTATAGATACGCAGTATTTT. The chain has TRBV7-2 and TRBJ2-3; D possibly corresponds to TRBD2 (5 bases). Trimming shortened V by 5 bases and J by 5 bases, and 14 bases separated the two germline ends. The CDR3 spans 14 residues. The germline gives CDR1 SGHTA, CDR2 FQGNSA. The full variable domain, in which reference TRBV7-2 and TRBJ2-3 provide the parts outside the CDR3, is GAGVSQSPSNKVTEKGKDVELRCDPISGHTALYWYRQSLGQGLEFLIYFQGNSAPDKSGLPSDRFSAERTGGSVSTLTIQRTQQEDSAVYLCASSPRAAIDTQYFGPGTRLTVL.

The chain joins TRBV5-8 to TRBJ2-1; TRBD1 matches at 9 bases. The CDR3 is 15 residues long. Germline CDR1 and CDR2: SGHTS and YDEGEE. V trimming: 2 bases; J trimming: 6 bases; junction bases outside the gene matches: 6. The CDR3 is CASSFRDRAINEQFF. The CDR3 DNA reads TGTGCCAGCAGCTTCCGGGACAGGGCTATCAATGAGCAGTTCTTC.

This clone was observed once. The chain carries TRBV11-2 and TRBJ1-4; D gene uncertain. V lost 3 bases and J lost 0, with 11 bases in between. The CDR3 sequence is 16 residues long. From germline, CDR1 is SGHAT and CDR2 FQNNGV. The DNA of the CDR3 is TGTGCCAGCAGCTTCCGGGCGGATGCAACTAATGAAAAACTGTTTTTT. It translates to CASSFRADATNEKLFF.

V usage is TRBV27 and J usage is TRBJ1-1; TRBD1 matches at 7 bases. The CDR3 loop spans 13 amino acids. Germline V gene lookup returns CDR1 MNHEY and CDR2 SMNVEV (reference sequence). V shed 6 bases, J shed 4 bases, and the junction held 5 bases outside the gene matches. This CDR3 is CASRGGTATEAFF. CDR3 bases: TGTGCCAGCAGGGGTGGGACAGCCACTGAAGCTTTCTTT.

The V gene is TRBV19, the J gene TRBJ1-5; D ambiguous. The germline CDR1 and CDR2 sequences are LNHDA and SQIVND (reference sequence). With 3 bases removed from V and 2 bases from J, the gap between germline ends came to 11 bases. CDR3 length: 15 amino acids. As DNA, the CDR3 is TGTGCCAGTAGTATTCAAATAATAGGCAATCAGCCCCAGCATTTT. Translated: CASSIQIIGNQPQHF.

V usage is TRBV2 and J usage is TRBJ2-5, with D possibly TRBD1 on 5 matching bases. Germline CDR1 SNHLY, CDR2 FYNNEI. Trimming pared 7 bases from V and 5 bases from J, leaving 11 bases between. The CDR3 has 12 amino acids. The CDR3: CASMIGVETQYF. In nucleotides, the CDR3 is TGTGCCAGCATGATAGGGGTGGAGACCCAGTACTTC.

This clone was observed a few times. The chain couples TRBV6-1 to TRBJ1-2, with 8 positions matching TRBD1. Germline CDR1 MNHNS, CDR2 SASEGT. This CDR3 spans 13 amino acids. The ends lost 5 bases at V and 6 bases at J; junction bases unmatched: 5. The CDR3: CASSYQGANGYTF. As DNA, the CDR3 is TGTGCCAGCAGTTATCAGGGGGCTAATGGCTACACCTTC.

The rearrangement links TRBV5-6 to TRBJ1-1; 8 bases are a match to TRBD1. CDR1 and CDR2 from the germline V gene are SGHDT and YYEEEE. The CDR3 runs 16 residues. V trimming: 0 bases; J trimming: 4 bases; junction bases outside the gene matches: 8. CDR3 bases: TGTGCCAGCAGCTTGGCTCAGGGGGCTTGGATCACTGAAGCTTTCTTT. Translating it yields CASSLAQGAWITEAFF.

The V call is TRBV9, the J call TRBJ2-5, with 10 nucleotides matching TRBD1. V was clipped by 4 bases and J by 2 bases; unmatched bases: 8. The CDR3 has 16 residues. Germline V gene sequence: CDR1 SGDLS, CDR2 YYNGEE. The CDR3 nucleotides are TGTGCCAGCAGCCCTCGGACAGGGGGAGGGCAAGAGACCCAGTACTTC. This gives the protein CASSPRTGGGQETQYF.

The rearrangement joins TRBV7-3 to TRBJ1-2; weak D call: TRBD1 (5 bases). Germline V gene data show CDR1 as SGHTA and CDR2 as FQGTGA. The V end was cut by 2 bases, the J end by 2 bases, with 18 bases between. This CDR3 is 17 amino acids long. CDR3 protein: CASSLWRPGSQNYGYTF. The CDR3 coding sequence is TGTGCCAGCAGCTTATGGCGCCCAGGGTCCCAAAACTATGGCTACACCTTC.

The rearrangement joins TRBV7-6 to TRBJ2-2; maybe TRBD1 (5 bases). This CDR3 spans 14 amino acids. Germline lookup yields CDR1 SGHVS and CDR2 FNYEAQ. The V gene lost 5 bases and the J gene lost 4 bases, with 11 bases spanning the gap. The CDR3 DNA sequence: TGTGCCAGCAGCCCAGGGATGGGCACCGGGGAGCTGTTTTTT. It codes for CASSPGMGTGELFF. Full variable domain (outside the CDR3, taken from reference TRBV7-6 and TRBJ2-2): GAGVSQSPRYKVTKRGQDVALRCDPISGHVSLYWYRQALGQGPEFLTYFNYEAQQDKSGLPNDRFSAERPEGSISTLTIQRTEQRDSAMYRCASSPGMGTGELFFGEGSRLTVL.

On this clone: The junction departs from the called germline gene at one end, perhaps through a read error. Other DNA sequences in the same sample also yield this CDR3. The chain recombines TRBV5-6 with TRBJ2-5, with 9 bases aligning to TRBD2. This CDR3 is 15 amino acids long. CDR1 SGHDT and CDR2 YYEEEE come from the germline V gene. The CDR3 loop is CASSLAAGGGETQYF. CDR3 bases: TGCGCCAGCAGCTTGGCAGCGGGGGGAGGGGAGACCCAGTACTTC.

The J gene is TRBJ2-3, the V gene TRBV15, with D perhaps TRBD2 (6 bases). Looked up from germline, CDR1 is LNHNV and CDR2 is YYDKDF (reference sequence). The CDR3 loop spans 15 amino acids. Trimming took 3 bases from V and 2 from J, leaving 12 bases between them. Here the CDR3 DNA reads TGTGCCACCAGCAGGGGGGGAGGAACCACAGATACGCAGTATTTT. Residues: CATSRGGGTTDTQYF.

This sequence joins TRBV5-1 and TRBJ2-1; possibly TRBD1 for D (6 bases). Germline CDR1 and CDR2: SGHRS and YFSETQ. The CDR3 runs 14 residues. The V end lost 1 base, the J end lost 6 bases, and 11 bases lay between the germline ends. The CDR3 DNA reads as TGCGCCAGCAGCTTGACAACCAGGGGCAATGAGCAGTTCTTC. It translates to CASSLTTRGNEQFF.

The V call is TRBV2, the J call TRBJ1-1; 8 bases fit TRBD1. CDR1 and CDR2 from the germline V gene are SNHLY and FYNNEI. CDR3 length: 15 amino acids. V was pared by 6 bases and J by 0 bases, with 6 bases of the junction left unmatched. CDR3 residues: CASSPSDRVNTEAFF. CDR3 DNA sequence: TGTGCCAGCAGCCCATCGGACAGGGTGAACACTGAAGCTTTCTTT.

This clone was seen a single time. This chain joins TRBV19 and TRBJ1-2, with D possibly matching TRBD1 (5 bases). V dropped 5 bases and J dropped 0 bases, with 13 bases sitting between them. The germline CDR1 and CDR2 sequences are LNHDA and SQIVND (reference sequence). The length of the CDR3 is 15 residues. CDR3 sequence (DNA): TGTGCCAGTAGTCCAGGTGGGGGATCTAACTATGGCTACACCTTC. Its protein is CASSPGGGSNYGYTF.

The chain links TRBV2 to TRBJ1-4, with D unresolved. Germline V gene sequence: CDR1 SNHLY, CDR2 FYNNEI. V lost 4 bases, J lost 1 base, and 4 bases lay in between. This CDR3 spans 13 amino acids. CDR3 coding DNA: TGTGCCAGCAGTGCGGTAACTAATGAAAAACTGTTTTTT. Protein sequence: CASSAVTNEKLFF.

The chain joins TRBV30 to TRBJ2-7; 7 nucleotides match TRBD1. This CDR3 contains 16 residues. V shed 4 bases, J shed 4 bases, and the junction held 16 bases outside the gene matches. Per the germline V gene, CDR1 is GTSNPN and CDR2 is SVGIG (reference sequence). The CDR3 is CAWTPGQYNRGYEQYF. DNA of the CDR3: TGTGCCTGGACTCCGGGACAGTATAATAGGGGTTACGAGCAGTACTTC.

This chain uses TRBV5-4 with TRBJ1-1; no clear D gene. This CDR3 region has 16 residues. Trimming took off 5 bases at V and 2 bases at J, with 19 bases between the two ends. Germline V gene sequence: CDR1 SGHNT, CDR2 YYREEE (reference sequence). DNA for the CDR3: TGTGCCAGCAGACCAAGCGCGGGGAACGGTAACACTGAAGCTTTCTTT. Translated: CASRPSAGNGNTEAFF.

The J gene is TRBJ1-5, the V gene TRBV5-1; D perhaps matches TRBD1 (6 bases). Trimming cost V 2 bases and J 0 bases, with 9 bases left between them. This CDR3 is built from 15 residues. Looked up from germline, CDR1 is SGHRS and CDR2 is YFSETQ. The CDR3 sequence is CASSLRGISNQPQHF. CDR3 nucleotide sequence: TGCGCCAGCAGCTTAAGGGGGATTAGCAATCAGCCCCAGCATTTT.

In nucleotides, the CDR3 is TGTGCCAGCCTCTCCAGGGGAGGCTATGGCTACACCTTC. Translated: CASLSRGGYGYTF. The chain has TRBV6-5 and TRBJ1-2; maybe TRBD1 (6 bases). Deletions cut 8 bases from V and 4 bases from J, with 14 bases between. CDR3 length: 13 amino acids. Germline loops: CDR1 MNHEY, CDR2 SVGAGI.

V is TRBV18 and J is TRBJ2-5; TRBD1 matches at 9 bases. This CDR3 spans 16 amino acids. The germline V gene has CDR1 KGHSH and CDR2 LQKENI. V trimming: 2 bases; J trimming: 5 bases; junction bases outside the gene matches: 9. The CDR3 sequence: CASSPRSGQGTETQYF. CDR3 sequence (DNA): TGTGCCAGCTCACCAAGAAGCGGACAGGGGACGGAGACCCAGTACTTC. The entire variable domain, with the rest obtained from reference TRBV18 and TRBJ2-5, is as follows: NAGVMQNPRHLVRRRGQEARLRCSPMKGHSHVYWYRQLPEEGLKFMVYLQKENIIDESGMPKERFSAEFPKEGPSILRIQQVVRGDSAAYFCASSPRSGQGTETQYFGPGTRLLVL.

V gene TRBV7-6 combines with J gene TRBJ1-6; 7 positions agree with TRBD1. This CDR3 region has 15 residues. The V and J ends lost 4 bases and 10 bases, in that order; junction bases with no gene match: 10. The V gene's germline CDR1 is SGHVS and CDR2 FNYEAQ. The CDR3 is CASSSFTGARSPLHF. CDR3 bases: TGTGCCAGCAGCTCGTTTACAGGGGCTCGGTCACCCCTCCACTTT.

The V gene is TRBV11-2, the J gene TRBJ2-5; the D is unclear. Germline values: CDR1 SGHAT, CDR2 FQNNGV. This CDR3 is built from 12 residues. Trimming left V 1 base short and J 5 bases short, with 5 bases between. CDR3 sequence: CASSLVDETQYF. The CDR3 bases are TGTGCCAGCAGCTTAGTAGATGAGACCCAGTACTTC.

This clone was found a few times. The rearrangement links TRBV11-1 to TRBJ1-6; D ambiguous. V shed 6 bases and J shed 4 bases, with 10 bases lying between them. CDR1 is SGHAT and CDR2 is FQDESV in the germline V gene (reference sequence). The CDR3 covers 14 residues. The CDR3 sequence: CASSSQRYNSPLHF. The CDR3 DNA reads TGTGCCAGCAGTTCTCAACGTTATAATTCACCCCTCCACTTT.